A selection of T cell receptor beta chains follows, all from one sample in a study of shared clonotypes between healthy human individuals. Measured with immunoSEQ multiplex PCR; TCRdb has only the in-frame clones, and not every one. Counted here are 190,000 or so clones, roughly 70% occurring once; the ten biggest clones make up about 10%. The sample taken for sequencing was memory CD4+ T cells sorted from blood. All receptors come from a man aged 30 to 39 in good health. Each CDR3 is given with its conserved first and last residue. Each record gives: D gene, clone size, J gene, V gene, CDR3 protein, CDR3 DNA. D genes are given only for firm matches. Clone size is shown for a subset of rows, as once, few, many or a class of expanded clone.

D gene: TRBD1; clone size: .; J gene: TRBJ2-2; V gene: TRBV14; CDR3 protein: CASNLQGATGELFF; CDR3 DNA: TGTGCCAGCAACCTACAGGGGGCCACCGGGGAGCTGTTTTTT
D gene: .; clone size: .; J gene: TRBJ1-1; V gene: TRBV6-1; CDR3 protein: CASSADPNTEAFF; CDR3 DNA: TGTGCCAGCAGCGCCGATCCTAACACTGAAGCTTTCTTT
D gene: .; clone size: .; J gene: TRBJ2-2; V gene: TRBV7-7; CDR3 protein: CASSSDSTNTGELFF; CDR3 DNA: TGTGCCAGCAGCTCGGACTCGACGAACACCGGGGAGCTGTTTTTT
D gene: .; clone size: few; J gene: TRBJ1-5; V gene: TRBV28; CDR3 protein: CASSPVLIREGQPQHF; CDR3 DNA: TGTGCCAGCAGTCCAGTATTGATCAGGGAGGGTCAGCCCCAGCATTTT
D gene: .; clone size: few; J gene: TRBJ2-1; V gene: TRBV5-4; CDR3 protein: CASSSGADNEQFF; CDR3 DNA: TGTGCCAGCAGTTCTGGGGCAGACAATGAGCAGTTCTTC
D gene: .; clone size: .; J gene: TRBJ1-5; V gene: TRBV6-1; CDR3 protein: CASSDVGRRHF; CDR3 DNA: TGTGCCAGCAGTGACGTAGGGAGAAGGCATTTT
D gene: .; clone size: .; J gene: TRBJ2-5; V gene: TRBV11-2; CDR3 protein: CASSSPAGRETQYF; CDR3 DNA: TGTGCCAGCAGCTCCCCCGCAGGGCGGGAGACCCAGTACTTC
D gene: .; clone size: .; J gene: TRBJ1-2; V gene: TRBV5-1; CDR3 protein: CASSLGFGRYGYTF; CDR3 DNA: TGCGCCAGCAGCTTGGGGTTCGGTCGATATGGCTACACCTTC
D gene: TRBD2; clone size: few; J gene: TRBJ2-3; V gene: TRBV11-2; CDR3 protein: CASSLVAGVGTDTQYF; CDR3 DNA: TGTGCCAGCAGCTTAGTAGCGGGAGTCGGCACAGATACGCAGTATTTT
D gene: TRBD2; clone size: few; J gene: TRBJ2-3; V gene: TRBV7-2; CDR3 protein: CASSLLAGASTDTQYF; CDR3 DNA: TGTGCCAGCAGCTTATTAGCGGGGGCGAGCACAGATACGCAGTATTTT
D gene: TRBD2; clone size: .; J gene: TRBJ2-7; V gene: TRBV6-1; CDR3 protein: CASSERAGDSFSSYEQYF; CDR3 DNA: TGTGCCAGCAGTGAAAGAGCGGGAGACTCCTTTAGCTCCTACGAGCAGTACTTC
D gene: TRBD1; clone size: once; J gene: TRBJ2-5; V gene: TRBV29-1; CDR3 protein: CSAPRPGTEQETQYF; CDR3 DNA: TGCAGCGCTCCTCGGCCTGGGACAGAACAAGAGACCCAGTACTTC
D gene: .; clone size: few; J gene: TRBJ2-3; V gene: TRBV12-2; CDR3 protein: CASRQPRGGLDVTDTQYF; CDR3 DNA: TGTGCAAGTCGTCAACCTCGTGGGGGCCTCGACGTCACAGATACGCAGTATTTT
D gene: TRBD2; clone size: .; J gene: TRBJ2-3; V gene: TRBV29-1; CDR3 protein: CSVEVAGGPPDTQYF; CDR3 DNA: TGCAGCGTAGAGGTAGCGGGAGGGCCTCCAGATACGCAGTATTTT
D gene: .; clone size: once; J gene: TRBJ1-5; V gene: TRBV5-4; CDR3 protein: CASRKREGEHPQHF; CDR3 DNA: TGTGCCAGCAGGAAAAGAGAGGGGGAGCATCCCCAGCATTTT
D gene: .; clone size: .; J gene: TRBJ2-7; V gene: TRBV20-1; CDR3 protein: CSGVGPYEQYF; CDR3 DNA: TGCAGCGGGGTGGGGCCCTACGAGCAGTACTTC
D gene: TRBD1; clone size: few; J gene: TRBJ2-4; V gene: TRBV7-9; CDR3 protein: CASSFGQGKLNIQYF; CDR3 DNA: TGTGCCAGCAGCTTCGGACAGGGAAAGTTGAACATTCAGTACTTC
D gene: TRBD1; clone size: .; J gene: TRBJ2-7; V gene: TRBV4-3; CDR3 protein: CASIPTGAHEQYF; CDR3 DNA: TGCGCCAGCATCCCGACAGGGGCCCACGAGCAGTACTTC
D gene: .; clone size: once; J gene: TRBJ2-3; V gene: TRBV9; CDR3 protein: CASSVGIGNTDTQYF; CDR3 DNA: TGTGCCAGCAGCGTAGGTATCGGCAACACAGATACGCAGTATTTT
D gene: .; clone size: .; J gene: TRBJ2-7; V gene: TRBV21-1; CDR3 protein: CASFSTGSYYEQYF; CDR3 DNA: TGTGCCAGCTTTTCAACAGGATCATACTACGAGCAGTACTTC
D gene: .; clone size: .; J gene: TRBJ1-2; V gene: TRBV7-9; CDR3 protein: CASSLGQGHSNGYTF; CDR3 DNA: TGTGCCAGCAGCTTGGGTCAGGGACACTCCAATGGCTACACCTTC
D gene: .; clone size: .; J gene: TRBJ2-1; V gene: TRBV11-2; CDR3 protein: CASSFPPGEQFF; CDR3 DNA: TGTGCCAGCAGCTTCCCCCCGGGTGAGCAGTTCTTC
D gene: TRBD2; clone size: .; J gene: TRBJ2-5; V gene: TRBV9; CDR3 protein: CASSVGAGGTSVETQYF; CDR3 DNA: TGTGCCAGCAGCGTCGGGGCAGGGGGGACTAGCGTTGAGACCCAGTACTTC
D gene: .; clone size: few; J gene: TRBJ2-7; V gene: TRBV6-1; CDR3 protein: CASSAILGSSYEQYF; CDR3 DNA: TGTGCCAGCAGTGCTATACTAGGCTCATCATACGAGCAGTACTTC
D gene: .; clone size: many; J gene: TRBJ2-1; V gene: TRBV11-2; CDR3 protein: CASSQLSGRSYNEQFF; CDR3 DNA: TGTGCCAGCAGCCAACTTTCGGGGCGCTCCTACAATGAGCAGTTCTTC
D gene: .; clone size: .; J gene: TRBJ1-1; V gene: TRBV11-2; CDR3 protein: CASSLEFPGTEAFF; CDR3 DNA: TGTGCCAGCAGCTTAGAATTTCCGGGGACTGAAGCTTTCTTT
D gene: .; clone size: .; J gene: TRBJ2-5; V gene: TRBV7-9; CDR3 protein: CASRQTGADQETQYF; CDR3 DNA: TGTGCCAGCAGACAAACTGGGGCGGACCAAGAGACCCAGTACTTC
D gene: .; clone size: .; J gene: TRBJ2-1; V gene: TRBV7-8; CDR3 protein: CASRDNSYNEQFF; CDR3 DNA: TGTGCCAGCAGGGACAACTCCTACAATGAGCAGTTCTTC
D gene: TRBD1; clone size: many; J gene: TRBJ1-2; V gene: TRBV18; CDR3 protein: CASSPSPGQADYGYTF; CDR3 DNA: TGTGCCAGCTCACCATCTCCGGGACAGGCCGACTATGGCTACACCTTC
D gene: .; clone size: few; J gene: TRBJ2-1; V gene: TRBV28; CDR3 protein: CASRRTNSYNEQFF; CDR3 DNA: TGTGCCAGCAGACGGACTAACTCCTACAATGAGCAGTTCTTC
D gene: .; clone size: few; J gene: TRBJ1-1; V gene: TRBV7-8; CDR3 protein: CASSIGGGTFF; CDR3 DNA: TGTGCCAGCAGCATCGGCGGGGGAACTTTCTTT
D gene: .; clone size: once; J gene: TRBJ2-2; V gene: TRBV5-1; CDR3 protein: CASRLGLSNTGELFF; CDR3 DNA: TGCGCCAGCAGGTTGGGCCTCTCGAACACCGGGGAGCTGTTTTTT
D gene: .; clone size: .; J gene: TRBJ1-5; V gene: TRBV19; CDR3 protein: CASKYSDFRENQPQHF; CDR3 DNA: TGTGCCAGTAAATATAGCGATTTTCGGGAAAATCAGCCCCAGCATTTT
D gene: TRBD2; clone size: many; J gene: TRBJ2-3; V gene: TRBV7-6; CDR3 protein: CASSERLAGEGTDTQYF; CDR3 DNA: TGTGCCAGCAGCGAAAGACTAGCGGGAGAGGGGACAGATACGCAGTATTTT
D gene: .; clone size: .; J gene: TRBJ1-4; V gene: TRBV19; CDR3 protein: CASSVRGEKLFF; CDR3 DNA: TGTGCCAGTTCCGTTCGGGGAGAAAAACTGTTTTTT
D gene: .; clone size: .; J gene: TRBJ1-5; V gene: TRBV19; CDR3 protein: CASSISPRDNQPQHF; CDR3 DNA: TGTGCCAGTAGTATATCACCTAGGGACAATCAGCCCCAGCATTTT
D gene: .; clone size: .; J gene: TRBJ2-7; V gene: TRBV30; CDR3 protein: CTWSPRSYEQYF; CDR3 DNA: TGTACCTGGAGTCCCAGATCATACGAGCAGTACTTC
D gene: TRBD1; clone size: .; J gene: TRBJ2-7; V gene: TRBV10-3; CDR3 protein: CAISVNPGQSSYEQYF; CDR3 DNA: TGTGCCATCAGTGTAAATCCGGGACAGTCCTCCTACGAGCAGTACTTC
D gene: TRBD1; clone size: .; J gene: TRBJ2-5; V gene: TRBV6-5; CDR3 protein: CASSSGTGGAKTQYF; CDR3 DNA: TGTGCCAGCAGTTCCGGGACAGGGGGCGCGAAGACCCAGTACTTC
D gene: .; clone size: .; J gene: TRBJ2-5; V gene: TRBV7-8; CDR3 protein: CASSSSPLVMEETQYF; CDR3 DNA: TGTGCCAGCAGCTCCTCCCCGCTAGTAATGGAAGAGACCCAGTACTTC
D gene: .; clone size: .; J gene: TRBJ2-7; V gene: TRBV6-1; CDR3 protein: CASSETQLSTAYEQYF; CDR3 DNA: TGTGCCAGCAGTGAAACCCAACTATCGACAGCCTACGAGCAGTACTTC
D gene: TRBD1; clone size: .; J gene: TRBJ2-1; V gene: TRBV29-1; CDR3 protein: CSVLGQGSPYNEQFF; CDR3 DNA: TGCAGCGTGTTGGGACAGGGGAGCCCCTACAATGAGCAGTTCTTC